The 17 T cell receptor beta chains below come from one sample, sequenced in a study of T-cell reconstitution after alpha-beta-depleted transplantation in children. The TCRbeta library was prepared with unique molecular identifiers. TCRdb called the PCR reads again in MiXCR, with one record for every CDR3 protein. The sample consists of nearly 350,000 distinct CDR3 sequences, about 17% of them appearing once. The sample was PBMCs, mostly from graft donor cells, taken 360 days after TCRalphabeta/CD19-depleted stem cell transplant. These receptor sequences come from a male patient under 10 years old who had a stem cell transplant for acute lymphoblastic leukemia, so the T cells may come from the graft donor.

The V and J genes are TRBV7-2 and TRBJ2-3; 9 bases line up with TRBD2. Germline-derived CDR1 and CDR2 are SGHTA and FQGNSA. V shed 0 bases and J 4 bases; nucleotides not matched to a gene: 5. CDR3 length equals 16 residues. The CDR3 nucleotides are TGTGCCAGCAGCTTAGCCTTAGCGGGAGAGGCAGATACGCAGTATTTT. Its protein product is CASSLALAGEADTQYF.

The chain links TRBV10-3 to TRBJ1-3; D is unclear. This CDR3 comprises 14 residues. CDR1 is ENHRY, CDR2 SYGVKD, per germline. Trimming took off 6 bases at V and 1 base at J, with 10 bases between the two ends. The CDR3, as DNA: TGTGCCATCAGGCAAGAGGCGTCTGGAAACACCATATATTTT. Its protein product is CAIRQEASGNTIYF.

The rearrangement joins TRBV5-1 to TRBJ2-4; D possibly uses TRBD1 or TRBD2 (5 bases each). The germline gives CDR1 SGHRS, CDR2 YFSETQ. With 2 bases removed from V and 8 bases from J, the gap between germline ends came to 17 bases. The CDR3 is made up of 15 amino acids. The CDR3, as DNA: TGCGCCAGCAGCTTCACAGGAGGTGGAATGGACATTCAGTACTTC. This gives the protein CASSFTGGGMDIQYF.

This clonotype occurred many times. This sequence joins TRBV5-5 and TRBJ2-3; 9 nucleotides match TRBD2. Germline CDR1 is SGHKS and CDR2 is YYEKEE (reference sequence). V dropped 4 bases and J dropped 2; count of bases not matched to a gene: 8. The CDR3 runs to 16 residues. The CDR3 sequence is CASSRLSGSFTDTQYF. Written as DNA, the CDR3 is TGTGCCAGCAGCAGACTTAGCGGGAGCTTCACAGATACGCAGTATTTT.

This clonotype was seen ten or more times. The chain couples TRBV24-1 to TRBJ2-3; weak D call: TRBD1 (6 bases). Trimming took off 3 bases at V and 4 bases at J, with 13 bases between the two ends. Germline assignment: CDR1 KGHDR and CDR2 SFDVKD. This CDR3 has 15 amino acids. This chain's CDR3 is CATSDQRGTSDTQYF. The CDR3 DNA reads TGTGCCACCAGTGATCAAAGGGGGACCTCAGATACGCAGTATTTT.

For this clonotype: Possible read error: a much larger clone is one base away. The CDR3 DNA reads TGTGCCAGCAGGACAGGGTTCAACTACAATGAGCAGTTCTTC. Translated: CASRTGFNYNEQFF. The gene calls are TRBV5-4 and TRBJ2-1; 7 bases line up with TRBD1. Germline V gives CDR1 SGHNT, CDR2 YYREEE (reference sequence). Trimming removed 5 bases from V and 3 bases from J; junction bases left unmatched: 5. The CDR3 sequence is 14 residues long.

This clonotype appeared a few times. This chain uses TRBV10-3 with TRBJ2-2; possibly TRBD2 for D (5 bases). The germline gives CDR1 ENHRY, CDR2 SYGVKD. This CDR3 is built from 16 residues. Trimming pared 5 bases from V and 4 bases from J, leaving 17 bases between. The CDR3 sequence: CAISLKGKEGTGELFF. The CDR3 DNA reads as TGTGCCATCAGTCTCAAGGGAAAAGAGGGCACCGGGGAGCTGTTTTTT.

This clonotype was detected only a few times. The gene calls are TRBV20-1 and TRBJ2-1; TRBD2 might be the D (6 bases). V gave up 7 bases and J gave up 12 bases, with 31 bases separating them. Germline CDR1 and CDR2: DFQATT and SNEGSKA (reference sequence). The length of the CDR3 is 16 residues. The CDR3 region has the DNA TGCAGTGTCCAGAGGGGTGGAGGGCCCCCGGTGGTTGGGCAGTTCTTC. Its translation: CSVQRGGGPPVVGQFF.

The rearrangement uses TRBV7-2 and TRBJ2-4; 8 bases are a match to TRBD1. J gave up 0 bases and V 5 bases, and 6 bases lay outside the gene matches. The CDR3 spans 16 residues. From germline, CDR1 is SGHTA and CDR2 FQGNSA. CDR3 in DNA: TGTGCCAGCAGCCGGACAGGGTCTGTAGCCAAAAACATTCAGTACTTC. This translates into CASSRTGSVAKNIQYF.

This clonotype turned up a few times. This chain connects TRBV5-1 to TRBJ2-1; 8 nucleotides align to TRBD1. The V gene end was trimmed by 0 bases and the J gene end by 6 bases; junction bases not matched to a gene: 11. The germline gives CDR1 SGHRS, CDR2 YFSETQ. The CDR3 is 17 amino acids. CDR3: CASSLGFRVGTGNEQFF. The CDR3 DNA reads TGCGCCAGCAGCTTGGGTTTCAGGGTAGGGACAGGCAATGAGCAGTTCTTC. The whole variable domain, remainder taken from reference TRBV5-1 and TRBJ2-1, is KAGVTQTPRYLIKTRGQQVTLSCSPISGHRSVSWYQQTPGQGLQFLFEYFSETQRNKGNFPGRFSGRQFSNSRSEMNVSTLELGDSALYLCASSLGFRVGTGNEQFFGPGTRLTVL.

The rearrangement uses TRBV7-8 and TRBJ2-3; TRBD2 might be the D (7 bases). The CDR3 extends over 16 amino acids. The V gene's germline CDR1 is SGHVS and CDR2 FQNEAQ. Trimming removed 7 bases from V and 0 bases from J, with 17 bases in between. The CDR3: CASTLWGGRSTDTQYF. The CDR3 bases are TGTGCCAGCACCCTTTGGGGGGGCAGGAGCACAGATACGCAGTATTTT.

The sample holds a few counts of this clonotype. The gene calls are TRBV18 and TRBJ2-5; D not certain. Germline CDR1 and CDR2: KGHSH and LQKENI. CDR3 length: 12 amino acids. The V end was cut by 2 bases, the J end by 5 bases, with 6 bases between. The DNA for the CDR3 is TGTGCCAGCTCACCATCGGCCGAGACCCAGTACTTC. Encoded protein: CASSPSAETQYF.

This clonotype has a handful of counts. The V and J genes are TRBV13 and TRBJ1-3; D is uncertain. Trimming removed 1 base at V and 0 bases at J, with 13 bases between. Germline V gives CDR1 PRHDT, CDR2 FYEKMQ (reference sequence). The CDR3 length is 17 residues. CDR3 nucleotides: TGTGCCAGCAGCTTAGCCCCCCGGGGTGGCTCTGGAAACACCATATATTTT. It codes for CASSLAPRGGSGNTIYF.

This clonotype was counted many times. The chain recombines TRBV29-1 with TRBJ2-2; D might be TRBD1 (5 bases). V was shortened by 7 bases and J by 0 bases, with 15 bases between the two germline ends. The CDR3 runs 15 residues. Germline CDR1 SQVTM, CDR2 ANQGSEA. CDR3 in amino acids: CSALADRSNTGELFF. For the CDR3, the DNA is TGCAGCGCCCTCGCTGACAGATCGAACACCGGGGAGCTGTTTTTT.

The rearrangement uses TRBV9 and TRBJ2-2, with D perhaps TRBD2 (5 bases). Trimming stripped 0 bases from V and 6 bases from J, with 12 bases between. Germline values: CDR1 SGDLS, CDR2 YYNGEE. The CDR3 runs 15 residues. The CDR3 protein is CASSVVQDFPGELFF. For the CDR3, the DNA is TGTGCCAGCAGCGTAGTCCAGGACTTTCCCGGGGAGCTGTTTTTT.

This clonotype was observed a handful of times. The chain joins TRBV18 to TRBJ2-7; the D gene could be TRBD1 or TRBD2 (5 bases each). The germline V and J ends were trimmed by 2 bases and 2 bases, with 13 bases remaining between them. Germline V gene lookup returns CDR1 KGHSH and CDR2 LQKENI. The CDR3 is made up of 15 amino acids. CDR3 in amino acids: CASSPRAGTAYEQYF. As DNA, the CDR3 is TGTGCCAGCTCACCAAGGGCAGGGACCGCCTACGAGCAGTACTTC.

This clonotype was detected only a few times. V usage is TRBV6-4 and J usage is TRBJ2-1, with a tentative D call TRBD2 (5 bases). With 2 bases removed from V and 10 bases from J, the gap between germline ends came to 15 bases. The germline V gene encodes CDR1 MRHNA and CDR2 SNTAGT. The CDR3 is 14 residues long. This CDR3 reads CASSDGVEGGEQFF. The CDR3 region has the DNA TGTGCCAGCAGTGACGGGGTAGAGGGCGGGGAGCAGTTCTTC.